The T cell receptor (beta chain) described here comes from a study of metastatic and nonmetastatic thyroid tumors. Study context: Both malignant and benign thyroid patients supplied peripheral blood and tumor or nodule tissue samples, across which the repertoires of these patients were then compared.

Patients underwent thyroid surgery, and none had received any treatment before it. TCRdb ran MiXCR on the PCR reads. There are 20,000 or so clones in the sample; about 30% occur only once, and approximately 6.3% lies in the top ten. Points from the study as a whole: According to reports, the diversity of TCR beta was significantly higher in malignant thyroid tumors than in benign nodules, and this held in both blood and tumor samples.

This clone was seen many times. What it binds is unknown. Losses at the gene ends were 10 bases for V and 7 bases for J; bases not matched to a gene: 8. Germline-derived CDR1 and CDR2 are SGHRS and YFSETQ. CDR3 length equals 12 residues. Sequences were obtained from blood. The TCR originated in a female donor with papillary thyroid cancer or a benign thyroid nodule (not recorded which). Some clones in this sample may be carry-over from other donors' samples. This chain connects TRBV5-1 to TRBJ2-7; 10 positions match TRBD1. CDR3: CASSRDRGEQYF. The DNA of the CDR3 is TGCGCCTCTTCCCGGGACAGGGGTGAGCAGTACTTC.